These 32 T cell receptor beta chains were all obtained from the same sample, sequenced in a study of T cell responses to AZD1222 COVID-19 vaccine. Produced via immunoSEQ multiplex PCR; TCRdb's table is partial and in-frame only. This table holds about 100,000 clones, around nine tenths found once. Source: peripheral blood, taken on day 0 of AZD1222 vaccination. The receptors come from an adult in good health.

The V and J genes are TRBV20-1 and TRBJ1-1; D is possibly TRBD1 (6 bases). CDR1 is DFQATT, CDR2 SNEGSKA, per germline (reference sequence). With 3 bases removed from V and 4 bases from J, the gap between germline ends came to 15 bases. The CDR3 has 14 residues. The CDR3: CSASQGGGSTEAFF. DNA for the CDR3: TGCAGTGCTAGTCAAGGGGGAGGGAGCACTGAAGCTTTCTTT.

As DNA, the CDR3 is TGTGCCAGCAGCTCCCTAAGGCTTCGCACAGATACGCAGTATTTT. Its translation: CASSSLRLRTDTQYF. The V and J genes are TRBV7-2 and TRBJ2-3; D gene uncertain. The germline gives CDR1 SGHTA, CDR2 FQGNSA. This CDR3 has 15 amino acids. V was pared by 4 bases and J by 1 base, with 12 bases between.

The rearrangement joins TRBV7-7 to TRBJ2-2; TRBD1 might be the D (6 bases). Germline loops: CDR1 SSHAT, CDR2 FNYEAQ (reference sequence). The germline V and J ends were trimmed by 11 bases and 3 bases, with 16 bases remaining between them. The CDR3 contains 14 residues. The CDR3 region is CAARLEGDTGELFF. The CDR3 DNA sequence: TGTGCCGCCAGGCTCGAGGGGGACACCGGGGAGCTGTTTTTT.

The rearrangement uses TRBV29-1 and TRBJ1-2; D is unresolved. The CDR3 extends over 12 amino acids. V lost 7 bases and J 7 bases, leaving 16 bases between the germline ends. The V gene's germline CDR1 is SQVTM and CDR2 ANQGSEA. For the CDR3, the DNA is TGCAGCGCCCAGAGAGACTTTTCTGGCTACACCTTC. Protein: CSAQRDFSGYTF. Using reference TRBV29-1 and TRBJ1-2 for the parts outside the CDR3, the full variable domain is SAVISQKPSRDICQRGTSLTIQCQVDSQVTMMFWYRQQPGQSLTLIATANQGSEATYESGFVIDKFPISRPNLTFSTLTVSNMSPEDSSIYLCSAQRDFSGYTFGSGTRLTVV.

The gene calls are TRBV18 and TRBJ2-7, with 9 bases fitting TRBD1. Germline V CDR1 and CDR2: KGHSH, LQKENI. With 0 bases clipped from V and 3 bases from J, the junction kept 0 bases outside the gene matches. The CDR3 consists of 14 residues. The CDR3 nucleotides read TGTGCCAGCTCACCACCGGGACAGGGCTACGAGCAGTACTTC. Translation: CASSPPGQGYEQYF.

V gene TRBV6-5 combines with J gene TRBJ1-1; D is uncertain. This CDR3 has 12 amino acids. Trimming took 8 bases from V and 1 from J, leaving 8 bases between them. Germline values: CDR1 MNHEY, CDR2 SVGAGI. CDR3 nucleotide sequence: TGTGCCAGCGGGCAGGAGAACACTGAAGCTTTCTTT. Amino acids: CASGQENTEAFF.

CDR3 region: CASSVVGSRVKDTQYF. CDR3 coding DNA: TGTGCCAGCAGCGTAGTTGGGTCAAGGGTTAAAGATACGCAGTATTTT. This rearrangement joins TRBV9 to TRBJ2-3; D unclear. CDR3 length: 16 amino acids. V lost 0 bases to trimming and J lost 5 bases, with 16 bases between them. CDR1 is SGDLS, CDR2 YYNGEE, per germline.

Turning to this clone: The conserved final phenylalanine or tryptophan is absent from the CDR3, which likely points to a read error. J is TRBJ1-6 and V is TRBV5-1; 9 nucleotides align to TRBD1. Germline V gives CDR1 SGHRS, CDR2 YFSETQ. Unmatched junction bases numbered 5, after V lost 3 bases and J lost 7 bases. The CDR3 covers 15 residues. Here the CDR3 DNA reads TGCGCCAGCAGCTGGGGAACAGGGGGCAATTCACCCCTCCACCTT. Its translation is CASSWGTGGNSPLHL.

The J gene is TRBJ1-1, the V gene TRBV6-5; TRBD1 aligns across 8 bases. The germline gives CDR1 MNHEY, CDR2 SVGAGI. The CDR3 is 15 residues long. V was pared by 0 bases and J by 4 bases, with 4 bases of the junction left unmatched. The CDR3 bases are TGTGCCAGCAGTTACTCGCCAGGGGGCCGCACTGAAGCTTTCTTT. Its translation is CASSYSPGGRTEAFF.

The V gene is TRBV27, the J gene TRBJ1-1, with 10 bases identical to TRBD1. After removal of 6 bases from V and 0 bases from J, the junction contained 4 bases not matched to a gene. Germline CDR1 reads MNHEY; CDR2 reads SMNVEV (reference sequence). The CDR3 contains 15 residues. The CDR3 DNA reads TGTGCCAGCAGGTCGACAGGGGGCATGAACACTGAAGCTTTCTTT. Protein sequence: CASRSTGGMNTEAFF.

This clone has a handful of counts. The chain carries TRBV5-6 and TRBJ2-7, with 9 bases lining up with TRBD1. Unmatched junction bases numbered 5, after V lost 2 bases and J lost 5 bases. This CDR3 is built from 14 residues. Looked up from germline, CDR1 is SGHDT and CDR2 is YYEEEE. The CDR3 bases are TGTGCCAGCAGCTTCGGGACAGGGATAAACGAGCAGTACTTC. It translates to CASSFGTGINEQYF.

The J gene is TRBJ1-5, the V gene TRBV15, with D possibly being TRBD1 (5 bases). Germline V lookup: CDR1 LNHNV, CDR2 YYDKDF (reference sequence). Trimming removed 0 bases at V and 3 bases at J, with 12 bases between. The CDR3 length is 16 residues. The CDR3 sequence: CATSRDPRQTNQPQHF. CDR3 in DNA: TGTGCCACCAGCAGAGATCCTAGACAGACCAATCAGCCCCAGCATTTT.

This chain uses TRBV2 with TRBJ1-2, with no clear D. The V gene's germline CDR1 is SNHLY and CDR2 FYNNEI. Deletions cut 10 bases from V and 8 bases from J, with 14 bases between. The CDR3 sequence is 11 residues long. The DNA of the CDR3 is TGTGCCACCCAGGACTCGTCAGGCTACACCTTC. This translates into CATQDSSGYTF.

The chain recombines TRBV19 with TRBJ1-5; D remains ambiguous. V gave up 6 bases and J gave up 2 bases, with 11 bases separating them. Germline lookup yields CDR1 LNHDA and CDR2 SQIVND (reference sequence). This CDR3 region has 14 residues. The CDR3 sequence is CASRGLLGNQPQHF. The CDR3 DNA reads TGTGCCAGTAGAGGGCTCTTAGGCAATCAGCCCCAGCATTTT.

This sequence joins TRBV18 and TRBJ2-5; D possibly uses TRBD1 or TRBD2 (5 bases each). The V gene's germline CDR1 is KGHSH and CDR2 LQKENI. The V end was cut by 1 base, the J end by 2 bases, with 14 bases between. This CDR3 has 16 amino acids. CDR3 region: CASSPQGVGVQETQYF. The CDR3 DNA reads TGTGCCAGCTCACCACAGGGAGTGGGGGTACAAGAGACCCAGTACTTC.

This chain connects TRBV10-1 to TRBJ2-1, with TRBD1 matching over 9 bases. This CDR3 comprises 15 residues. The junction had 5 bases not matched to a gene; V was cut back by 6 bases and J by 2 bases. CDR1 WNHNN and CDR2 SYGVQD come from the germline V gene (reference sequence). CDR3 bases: TGCGCCAGCAGCGAGGGACAGGGAGCCTACAATGAGCAGTTCTTC. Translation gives CASSEGQGAYNEQFF.

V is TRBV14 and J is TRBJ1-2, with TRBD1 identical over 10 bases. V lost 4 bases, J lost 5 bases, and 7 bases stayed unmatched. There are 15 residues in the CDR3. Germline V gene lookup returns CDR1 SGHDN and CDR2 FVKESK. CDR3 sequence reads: CASSPTRTGGYGYTF. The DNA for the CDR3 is TGTGCCAGCAGCCCGACCCGGACAGGGGGGTATGGCTACACCTTC.

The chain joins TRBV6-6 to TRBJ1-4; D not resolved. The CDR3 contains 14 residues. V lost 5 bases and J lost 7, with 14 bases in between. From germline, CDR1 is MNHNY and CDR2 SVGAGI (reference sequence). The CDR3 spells CASSPRQWVEKLFF. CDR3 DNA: TGTGCCAGCAGTCCCAGGCAATGGGTTGAAAAACTGTTTTTT.

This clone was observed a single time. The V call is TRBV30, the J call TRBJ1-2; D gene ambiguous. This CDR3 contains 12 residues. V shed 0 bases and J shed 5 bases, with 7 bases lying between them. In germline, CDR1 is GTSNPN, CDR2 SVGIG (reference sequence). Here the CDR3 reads CAWSVEGYGYTF. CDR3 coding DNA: TGTGCCTGGAGTGTGGAAGGGTATGGCTACACCTTC.

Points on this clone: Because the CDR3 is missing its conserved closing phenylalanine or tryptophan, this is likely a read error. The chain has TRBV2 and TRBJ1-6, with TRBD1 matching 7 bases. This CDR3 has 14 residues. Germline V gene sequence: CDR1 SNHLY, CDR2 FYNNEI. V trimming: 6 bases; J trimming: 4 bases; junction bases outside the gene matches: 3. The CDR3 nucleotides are TGTGCCAGCAGAGACAGGGATTATAATTCACCCCTCCACCTT. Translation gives CASRDRDYNSPLHL.

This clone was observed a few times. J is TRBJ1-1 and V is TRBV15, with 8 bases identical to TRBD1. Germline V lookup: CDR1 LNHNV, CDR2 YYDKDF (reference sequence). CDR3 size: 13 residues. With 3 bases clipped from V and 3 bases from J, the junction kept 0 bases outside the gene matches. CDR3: CATSRDRDTEAFF. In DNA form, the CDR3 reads TGTGCCACCAGCAGGGACAGGGACACTGAAGCTTTCTTT.

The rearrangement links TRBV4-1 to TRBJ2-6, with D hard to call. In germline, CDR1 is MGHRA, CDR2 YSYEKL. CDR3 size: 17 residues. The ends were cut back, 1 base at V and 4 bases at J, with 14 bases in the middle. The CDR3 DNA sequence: TGCGCCAGCAGCCAAGGGGGTTTTAGTCTCGGGGCCAACGTCCTGACTTTC. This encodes CASSQGGFSLGANVLTF.

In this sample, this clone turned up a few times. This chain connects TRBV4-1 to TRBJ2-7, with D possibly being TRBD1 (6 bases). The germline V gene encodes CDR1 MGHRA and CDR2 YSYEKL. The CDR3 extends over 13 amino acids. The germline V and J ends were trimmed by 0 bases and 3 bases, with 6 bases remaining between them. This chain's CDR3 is CASSQEQGYEQYF. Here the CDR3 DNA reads TGCGCCAGCAGCCAAGAACAGGGCTACGAGCAGTACTTC.

As DNA, the CDR3 is TGTGCCAGCAGATTCGACGCCAACTATGGCTACACCTTC. Translating it yields CASRFDANYGYTF. This chain uses TRBV6-5 with TRBJ1-2; D unresolved. Germline V lookup: CDR1 MNHEY, CDR2 SVGAGI. Trimming took off 6 bases at V and 2 bases at J, with 10 bases between the two ends. The CDR3 sequence is 13 residues long.

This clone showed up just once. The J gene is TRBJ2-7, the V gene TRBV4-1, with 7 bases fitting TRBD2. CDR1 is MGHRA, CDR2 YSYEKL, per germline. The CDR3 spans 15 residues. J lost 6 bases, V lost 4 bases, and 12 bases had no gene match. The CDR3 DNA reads TGCGCCAGCAGCCTTAAGCATGGCGGGGGAAGCGAGCAGTACTTC. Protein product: CASSLKHGGGSEQYF.

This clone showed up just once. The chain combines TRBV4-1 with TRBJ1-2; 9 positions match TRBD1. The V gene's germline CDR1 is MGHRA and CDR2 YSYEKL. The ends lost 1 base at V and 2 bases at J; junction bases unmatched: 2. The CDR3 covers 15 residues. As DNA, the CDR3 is TGCGCCAGCAGCCAAGGACAGGGGGGAAACTATGGCTACACCTTC. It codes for CASSQGQGGNYGYTF.

CDR3 sequence reads: CASSLGQGAWQFF. The CDR3 DNA follows: TGTGCCAGCAGCCTGGGACAGGGGGCTTGGCAGTTCTTC. V gene TRBV7-2 combines with J gene TRBJ2-1, with 12 bases lining up with TRBD1. The CDR3 sequence is 13 residues long. The V gene end was trimmed by 5 bases and the J gene end by 12 bases; junction bases not matched to a gene: 5. Germline CDR1 reads SGHTA; CDR2 reads FQGNSA.

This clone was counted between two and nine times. CDR3 loop: CASSAGTGVGSNYGYTF. The CDR3 nucleotides are TGTGCCAGCAGTGCTGGGACAGGGGTCGGCTCTAACTATGGCTACACCTTC. This chain uses TRBV6-1 with TRBJ1-2, with TRBD1 matching 10 bases. This CDR3 has 17 residues. Germline V lookup: CDR1 MNHNS, CDR2 SASEGT. J lost 0 bases, V lost 4 bases, and 8 bases had no gene match.

CDR3 protein: CATSRGGDGYTF. CDR3 sequence (DNA): TGTGCCACCAGCAGAGGGGGGGATGGCTACACCTTC. The chain has TRBV15 and TRBJ1-2; the D gene is possibly TRBD1 (5 bases). The CDR3 length is 12 residues. Germline V lookup: CDR1 LNHNV, CDR2 YYDKDF (reference sequence). Trimming took off 1 base at V and 6 bases at J, with 6 bases between the two ends.

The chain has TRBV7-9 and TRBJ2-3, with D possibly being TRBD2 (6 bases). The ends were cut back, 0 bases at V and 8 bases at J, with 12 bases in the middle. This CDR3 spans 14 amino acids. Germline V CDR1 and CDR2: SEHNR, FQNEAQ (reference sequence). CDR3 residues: CASSLAVAEGTQYF. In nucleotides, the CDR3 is TGTGCCAGCAGCTTAGCCGTGGCGGAGGGTACGCAGTATTTT. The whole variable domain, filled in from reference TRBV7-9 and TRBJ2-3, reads DTGVSQNPRHKITKRGQNVTFRCDPISEHNRLYWYRQTLGQGPEFLTYFQNEAQLEKSRLLSDRFSAERPKGSFSTLEIQRTEQGDSAMYLCASSLAVAEGTQYFGPGTRLTVL.

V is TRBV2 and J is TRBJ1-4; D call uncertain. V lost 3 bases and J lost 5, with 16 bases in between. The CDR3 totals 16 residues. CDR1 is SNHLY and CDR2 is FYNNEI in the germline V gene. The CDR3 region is CASSESRGAANEKLFF. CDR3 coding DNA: TGTGCCAGCAGTGAGTCTCGCGGAGCGGCGAATGAAAAACTGTTTTTT. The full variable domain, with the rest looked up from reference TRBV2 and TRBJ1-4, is EPEVTQTPSHQVTQMGQEVILRCVPISNHLYFYWYRQILGQKVEFLVSFYNNEISEKSEIFDDQFSVERPDGSNFTLKIRSTKLEDSAMYFCASSESRGAANEKLFFGSGTQLSVL.

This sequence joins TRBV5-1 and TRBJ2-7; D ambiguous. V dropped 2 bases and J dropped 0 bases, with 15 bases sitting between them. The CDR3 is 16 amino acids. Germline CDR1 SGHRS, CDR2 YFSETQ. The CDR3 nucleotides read TGCGCCAGCAGCTTTTTTTCCCTCGGCGGCTCCTACGAGCAGTACTTC. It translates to CASSFFSLGGSYEQYF.